This TCR beta chain was sequenced in a study of blood T cell repertoires in COVID-19. Participants were placed into cohorts based on the clinical history they reported. The repertoire was sequenced with immunoSEQ multiplex PCR; TCRdb's copy has only in-frame clones and lacks some. The profile shows 200,000 to 250,000 clones, approximately 80% of them singletons. The CDR3 is made up of 12 amino acids. With V trimmed by 6 bases and J by 6 bases, 2 bases remained unmatched. Germline values: CDR1 SGHTA, CDR2 FQGNSA. Sequenced sample: PBMCs or T cells enriched from blood (not recorded which). The chain links TRBV7-2 to TRBJ2-3; 8 positions match TRBD2. The receptor was derived from a woman aged 60-75 years who had recovered from COVID-19. The CDR3 protein is CASRGGGDTQYF. The DNA of the CDR3 is TGTGCCAGCAGAGGCGGGGGGGATACGCAGTATTTT.